The sequence of this TCR beta chain was determined in a study of OX40 agonist ivuxolimab in advanced cancers. Study information: The dose of intravenous ivuxolimab that patients received every 2 weeks ranged from 0.01 to 10 mg/kg. Three patients had partial responses: one hepatocellular carcinoma, two cutaneous melanoma. Study-level results: Determination of antigen specificity was not performed for the expanded peripheral T cells.

Concerning this clone itself: Its antigen is not known.

Profiled with immunoSEQ multiplex PCR; TCRdb holds only in-frame clones, not every one. There are about 31,000 clones in the sample; around nine tenths occur only once, and approximately 33% lies in the top ten. The source is an adult with an advanced solid tumor such as melanoma, head and neck, liver or kidney cancer. The specimen comprised CD4+ or CD8+ T cells sorted from blood, sampled in a trial of the OX40 agonist ivuxolimab.

CDR3 loop: CASSFGPQETQYF. In DNA, the CDR3 is TGTGCCAGCAGCTTCGGGCCACAAGAGACCCAGTACTTC. The chain has TRBV13 and TRBJ2-5, with D uncertain. The CDR3 spans 13 residues. Germline V lookup: CDR1 PRHDT, CDR2 FYEKMQ (reference sequence). The V end was cut by 3 bases, the J end by 2 bases, with 7 bases between.